What follows is one TCR beta chain and its context. Its antigen is unknown. Each UMI, carrying a 6-nucleotide sample barcode, came from template switching. TCRdb re-analyzed the 5' RACE reads; it lists each CDR3 protein once, without DNA. The listing records fewer than 450,000 distinct CDR3 sequences. The data belong to a study of monozygotic twins with inflammatory bowel disease. Germline lookup yields CDR1 SGHAT and CDR2 FQNNGV. The length of the CDR3 is 14 residues. Overall study findings and caveats: Reduced clonotype sharing with other individuals was observed in IBD patients relative to healthy twins, especially with disease activity. IBD patients displayed reduced TCRbeta diversity (inverse Simpson) when set against healthy co-twins. In these data, no single strong IBD-associated signal or clonotype received support.

The gene calls are TRBV11-2 and TRBJ1-1. This sequence was found in a human donor with ulcerative colitis or Crohn's disease, or a healthy co-twin of an affected twin (not recorded which). Source material: blood. Here the CDR3 reads CASSFGFGNTEAFF.